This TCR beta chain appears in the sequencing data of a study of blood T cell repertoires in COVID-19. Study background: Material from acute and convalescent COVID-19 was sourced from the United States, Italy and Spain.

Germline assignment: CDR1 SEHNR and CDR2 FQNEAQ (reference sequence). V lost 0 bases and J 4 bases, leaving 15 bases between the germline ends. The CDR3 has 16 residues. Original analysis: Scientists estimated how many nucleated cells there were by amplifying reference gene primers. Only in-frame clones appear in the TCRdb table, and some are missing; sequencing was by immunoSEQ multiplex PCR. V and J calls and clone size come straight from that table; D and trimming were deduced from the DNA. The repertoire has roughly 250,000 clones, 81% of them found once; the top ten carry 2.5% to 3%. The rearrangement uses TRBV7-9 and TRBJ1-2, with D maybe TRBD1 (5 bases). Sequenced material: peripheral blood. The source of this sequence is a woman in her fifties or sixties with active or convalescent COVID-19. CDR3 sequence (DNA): TGTGCCAGCAGCTTAGCCCCGGGGGAGGCTATCTATGGCTACACCTTC. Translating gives CASSLAPGEAIYGYTF.